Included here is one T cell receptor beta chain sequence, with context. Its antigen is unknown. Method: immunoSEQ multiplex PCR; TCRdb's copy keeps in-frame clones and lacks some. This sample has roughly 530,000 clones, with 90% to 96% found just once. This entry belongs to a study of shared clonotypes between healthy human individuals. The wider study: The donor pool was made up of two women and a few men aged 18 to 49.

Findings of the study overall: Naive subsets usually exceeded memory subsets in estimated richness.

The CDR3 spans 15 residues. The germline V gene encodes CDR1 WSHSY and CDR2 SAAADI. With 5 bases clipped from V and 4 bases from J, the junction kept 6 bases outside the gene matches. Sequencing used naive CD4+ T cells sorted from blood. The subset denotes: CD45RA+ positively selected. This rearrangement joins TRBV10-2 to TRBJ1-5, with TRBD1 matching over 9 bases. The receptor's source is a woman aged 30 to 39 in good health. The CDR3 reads CASSTGTGLNQPQHF. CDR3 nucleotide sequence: TGCGCCAGCAGTACCGGGACAGGGTTGAATCAGCCCCAGCATTTT.